These 23 T cell receptor beta chains share one sample of origin, sequenced in a study of tumor-infiltrating lymphocytes in primary liver carcinoma. For each extraction, RNA and DNA were obtained together from about 20-30 mg of unsorted bulk tissue. The input was 500 ng total RNA; TCR beta cDNA was made from it with a constant-region primer. It was through three nested multiplex PCR rounds of slightly modified ARM-PCR that TCR beta libraries arose. Amplification in the first two PCR rounds was performed using TRBV1-TRBV30 forward primers and a C-beta reverse primer for around 11 cycles each. TCRdb ran MiXCR on the multiplex PCR reads and lists one entry per CDR3 protein. The sample yields fewer than 85,000 distinct CDR3 sequences, roughly 71% seen once. Input material: tumor-adjacent normal liver tissue. Receptor source: a man between 40 and 49 years old with primary liver carcinoma and hepatitis B virus infection.

About this clonotype: One end of the junction is discordant with germline, which a read error may explain. The genes are TRBV6-5 and TRBJ2-7, with TRBD2 matching over 9 bases. Germline CDR1 reads MNHEY; CDR2 reads SVGAGI. This CDR3 has 17 amino acids. The CDR3 here is CASSYALSASGTYEQYF. Here the CDR3 DNA reads TGCGCCAGCAGTTACGCACTCTCGGCTAGCGGGACGTACGAGCAGTACTTC.

About this clonotype: Just one base apart from a much larger clone, this may be a read error. The genes are TRBV29-1 and TRBJ2-7, with unresolved D. The CDR3 is 13 amino acids. Germline V gene lookup returns CDR1 SQVTM and CDR2 ANQGSEA. This chain's CDR3 is CSVGGRSSYGQYF. The CDR3 bases are TGCAGCGTAGGTGGCCGGTCCTCCTACGGGCAGTACTTC.

Comment on this clonotype: Lacking the conserved final phenylalanine or tryptophan, this CDR3 likely reflects a read error. The chain joins TRBV6-2 or TRBV6-3 to TRBJ2-6, with a tentative D call TRBD2 (5 bases). The germline V gene encodes CDR1 MNHEY and CDR2 SVGEGT. The CDR3 runs to 15 residues. CDR3 in DNA: TGTACCAGCAGTTTTGGGAGCTCTGGGGCCAACGTCCTGACTTTA. Translation: CTSSFGSSGANVLTL.

As concerns this clonotype: At one boundary the junction diverges from the germline segment, which might be a read error. The V call is TRBV6-6, the J call TRBJ2-6, with TRBD1 matching 9 bases. CDR1 and CDR2 from the germline V gene are MNHNY and SVGAGI (reference sequence). This CDR3 spans 14 amino acids. Here the CDR3 DNA reads TGTGCCAGCATCGGGACAGGGACCCTCAACCTCCTGACTTTC. It yields the protein CASIGTGTLNLLTF.

Only one count was recorded for this clonotype. The CDR3 DNA is TGCGCCAGCAGCCAAGGAGGGGGTTGGGATCTCTACAATGAGCAGTTCTTC. The encoded protein is CASSQGGGWDLYNEQFF. The chain combines TRBV4-1 with TRBJ2-1; D is perhaps TRBD1 (6 bases). With 1 base removed from V and 3 bases from J, the gap between germline ends came to 16 bases. CDR3 length equals 17 residues. The germline V gene encodes CDR1 MGHRA and CDR2 YSYEKL.

This rearrangement joins TRBV7-8 to TRBJ2-7; 8 bases match TRBD2. This CDR3 has 15 amino acids. Germline CDR1 is SGHVS and CDR2 is FQNEAQ. V lost 1 base to trimming and J lost 11 bases; unmatched junction nucleotides: 13. The CDR3 loop is CASSLGSGGNYGKYF. CDR3 sequence (DNA): TGTGCCAGCAGCTTAGGTTCGGGAGGGAACTACGGGAAGTACTTC.

With regard to this clonotype: Germline is not matched at one junction end, which may reflect a read error. The chain is built from TRBV29-1 and TRBJ2-7; 7 nucleotides align to TRBD1. This CDR3 is 13 amino acids long. CDR1 is SQVTM, CDR2 ANQGSEA, per germline. DNA of the CDR3: TGCATCGTTTCGTGGACAGGACTCTACGAGCAGTACTTC. It yields the protein CIVSWTGLYEQYF.

Only a few counts were recorded for this clonotype. Mismatch with germline at one junction end may stem from a read error. This chain connects TRBV5-1 to TRBJ2-3; D may be TRBD1 (6 bases). From germline, CDR1 is SGHRS and CDR2 YFSETQ. The CDR3 has 15 amino acids. Written as DNA, the CDR3 is TGCGCCGGCAGCCCCGGACAGCTAAGCTCAGATACGCAGTATTTT. Translation gives CAGSPGQLSSDTQYF.

In regard to this clonotype: The junction departs from germline at one end; a sequencing error may be responsible. The rearrangement uses TRBV29-1 and TRBJ2-1, with D unresolved. There are 16 residues in the CDR3. Germline CDR1 is SQVTM and CDR2 is ANQGSEA. The CDR3 DNA reads TGCAGCGTCGCTATGCTTCGGCCCTGGTCCCGTCAAGAGCAGCTCTTC. It is translated as CSVAMLRPWSRQEQLF.

The J gene is TRBJ1-3, the V gene TRBV11-2, with D possibly TRBD1 on 5 matching bases. Germline V CDR1 and CDR2: SGHAT, FQNNGV. There are 16 residues in the CDR3. Trimming removed 5 bases at V and 2 bases at J, with 16 bases between. This chain's CDR3 is CASSRAWEGTGNTIYF. The CDR3 nucleotides read TGTGCCAGCAGCCGAGCCTGGGAGGGGACTGGAAACACCATATATTTT. Complete variable domain (other parts from reference TRBV11-2 and TRBJ1-3): EAGVAQSPRYKIIEKRQSVAFWCNPISGHATLYWYQQILGQGPKLLIQFQNNGVVDDSQLPKDRFSAERLKGVDSTLKIQPAKLEDSAVYLCASSRAWEGTGNTIYFGEGSWLTVV.

This clonotype was detected a few times. The chain uses TRBV11-3 and TRBJ2-7, with D possibly being TRBD2 (5 bases). Germline values: CDR1 SGHNT, CDR2 YENEEA. This CDR3 has 13 amino acids. The CDR3 loop reads CVSSLTPSGEQYF. For the CDR3, the DNA is TGTGTCAGTAGCTTAACACCCAGCGGCGAGCAGTACTTC.

The rearrangement links TRBV9 to TRBJ2-1; TRBD2 matches at 13 bases. CDR1 and CDR2 from the germline V gene are SGDLS and YYNGEE. V was clipped by 0 bases and J by 8 bases; unmatched bases: 8. The CDR3 runs 17 residues. In nucleotides, the CDR3 is TGTGCCAGCAGCGTAGGTAGACTAGCGGGAGGAGTATATGAGCAGTTCTTC. Amino acid sequence: CASSVGRLAGGVYEQFF.

Ten or more counts support this clonotype. The chain uses TRBV29-1 and TRBJ2-7; 7 nucleotides agree with TRBD1. Trimming cost V 5 bases and J 7 bases; bases outside gene matches: 8. There are 12 residues in the CDR3. The germline V gene encodes CDR1 SQVTM and CDR2 ANQGSEA. CDR3 loop: CSVRTGQLEQYF. The CDR3 region has the DNA TGCAGCGTTAGGACAGGACAGTTGGAGCAGTACTTC.

To note about this clonotype: A read error may be the cause here, since a much bigger clone is one base away. The V call is TRBV12-3 or TRBV12-4, the J call TRBJ1-1; D is perhaps TRBD1 (5 bases). Trimming removed 3 bases from V and 3 bases from J, with 14 bases in between. This CDR3 comprises 15 residues. CDR3 in DNA: TGTGCCAGCAGTTTTACTCGGGGGTGCCACACTGAAGCTTTCTTT. Its protein is CASSFTRGCHTEAFF.

The chain uses TRBV7-6 and TRBJ2-1; the D is unclear. Germline V CDR1 and CDR2: SGHVS, FNYEAQ. Trimming removed 7 bases at V and 0 bases at J, with 16 bases between. The CDR3 totals 16 residues. This CDR3 is CASIQVGSGSYNEQFF. Here the CDR3 DNA reads TGTGCCAGCATCCAGGTGGGCTCGGGCTCCTACAATGAGCAGTTCTTC.

The table lists this clonotype with a count of one. Its ends do not fully match the called genes, so a read error is possible. The V gene is TRBV11-2, the J gene TRBJ2-1; D is undetermined. Germline loops: CDR1 SGHAT, CDR2 FQNNGV. The CDR3 loop spans 16 amino acids. CDR3 protein: CASSLELLVGVNEQFF. In DNA, the CDR3 is TGTGCCAGCAGCTTAGAGCTCCTAGTAGGAGTGAATGAACAGTTCTTC.

About this clonotype: At one end the junction does not follow the germline gene, possibly because of a read error. This chain links TRBV29-1 with TRBJ2-3; tentatively, D is TRBD2 (6 bases). CDR1 SQVTM and CDR2 ANQGSEA come from the germline V gene. This CDR3 is 15 amino acids long. The CDR3 DNA reads as TGCAACGTTGAGGGCGGGGCCGGCATCACATATACGCAGTATTTT. It codes for CNVEGGAGITYTQYF.

Concerning this clonotype: Since a much larger clone is just one base distant, this may be a read error. The chain carries TRBV4-1 and TRBJ2-3; weak D call: TRBD1 (6 bases). CDR3 length equals 17 residues. Germline V gene data show CDR1 as MGHRA and CDR2 as YSYEKL. CDR3 bases: TGCGCCAGCAGCCACTACCCGACAGGCCGGAGCACAGATACGCGGTATTTT. As protein: CASSHYPTGRSTDTRYF.

On this clonotype: At one boundary the junction diverges from the germline segment, which might be a read error. The genes are TRBV5-5 and TRBJ2-5; D uncertain. CDR3 length equals 12 residues. Germline lookup yields CDR1 SGHKS and CDR2 YYEKEE (reference sequence). The CDR3 DNA sequence: TGTGTCAGCAGCTTGTTCGGGGAGACCCAGTACTTC. It codes for CVSSLFGETQYF.

Details on this clonotype: A much larger clone sits a single nucleotide away, making a read error possible. The V call is TRBV7-9, the J call TRBJ1-5; 9 nucleotides match TRBD1. The CDR3 has 15 amino acids. Germline V CDR1 and CDR2: SEHNR, FQNEAQ (reference sequence). In nucleotides, the CDR3 is TGTGTCAGCAGCTCAATGACAGGGGGGAATCAGCCCCAGCATTTT. Translation: CVSSSMTGGNQPQHF.

This clonotype occurred once. One end of the junction varies from germline; a read error may be responsible. The gene calls are TRBV11-2 and TRBJ2-7; possibly TRBD1 for D (5 bases). There are 13 residues in the CDR3. Per germline, CDR1 SGHAT and CDR2 FQNNGV. CDR3 bases: TGTGCCAGCGGCTTCGACAGCACCCACGAGCAGCACTTC. Amino acid sequence: CASGFDSTHEQHF.

Points on this clonotype: One end of the junction fails to match germline, which may point to a read error. The chain combines TRBV12-3 or TRBV12-4 with TRBJ2-6; the D gene is possibly TRBD1 (5 bases). CDR3 length: 15 amino acids. The CDR3: CASTLSSSGANVLTF. The CDR3 DNA is TGTGCCAGCACCCTCTCCAGCTCTGGGGCCAATGTCCTGACTTTC.

Notes on this clonotype: Likely a read error: the CDR3 ends without its conserved phenylalanine or tryptophan. No DNA is shown, since the ends of the CDR3 on it are uncertain; the CDR3 is the one TCRdb lists. The chain links TRBV6-1 to TRBJ2-1; the DNA was not compared with TRBD2, the D call given in the table. Germline V CDR1 and CDR2: MNHNS, SASEGT. The CDR3 has 14 residues if both end residues are counted. The CDR3 region is CTSSDTGWYNEQLL.